These 18 T cell receptor beta chains originate from one sample sequenced in a study of blood T cell repertoires in COVID-19. Here immunoSEQ multiplex PCR was the method, and the copy in TCRdb shows in-frame clones only, minus some. The repertoire has over 200,000 clones, approximately 91% of them found once; the top ten carry around 6.9%. Sequencing used peripheral blood. Receptor source: a man aged 60 to 75 who had recovered from COVID-19.

In nucleotides, the CDR3 is TGTGCCAGCAGCCCAACGCGGGCCAACTATGGCTACACCTTC. Its translation: CASSPTRANYGYTF. The V call is TRBV11-2, the J call TRBJ1-2; no clear D. Germline assignment: CDR1 SGHAT and CDR2 FQNNGV. Trimming removed 5 bases from V and 2 bases from J, with 12 bases in between. The CDR3 has 14 amino acids. Full variable domain (rest looked up from reference TRBV11-2 and TRBJ1-2): EAGVAQSPRYKIIEKRQSVAFWCNPISGHATLYWYQQILGQGPKLLIQFQNNGVVDDSQLPKDRFSAERLKGVDSTLKIQPAKLEDSAVYLCASSPTRANYGYTFGSGTRLTVV.

V usage is TRBV27 and J usage is TRBJ1-5, with 7 nucleotides matching TRBD1. V dropped 6 bases and J dropped 5; count of bases not matched to a gene: 4. Germline CDR1 MNHEY, CDR2 SMNVEV (reference sequence). CDR3 length equals 13 residues. The DNA for the CDR3 is TGTGCCAGCAGGCGGGACAGCTATCAGCCCCAGCATTTT. Its translation is CASRRDSYQPQHF.

The chain employs TRBV28 and TRBJ1-5; 7 nucleotides line up with TRBD1. Unmatched junction bases numbered 18, after V lost 6 bases and J lost 1 base. The germline V gene has CDR1 MDHEN and CDR2 SYDVKM. The CDR3 consists of 19 residues. The CDR3 bases are TGTGCCAGCAGACTTAGCAGGGGGTTTGGATTTACAAGCAATCAGCCCCAGCATTTT. Protein sequence: CASRLSRGFGFTSNQPQHF.

This chain connects TRBV11-2 to TRBJ2-7; maybe TRBD1 (6 bases). Trimming shortened V by 5 bases and J by 6 bases, and 14 bases separated the two germline ends. This CDR3 region has 13 residues. In germline, CDR1 is SGHAT, CDR2 FQNNGV. Here the CDR3 reads CASSPWTDFEQYF. CDR3 sequence (DNA): TGTGCCAGCAGCCCATGGACAGATTTCGAGCAGTACTTC.

As DNA, the CDR3 is TGCGCCAGCAGCCCCGGACTAGCGGGTAGTTATCGGGACGAGCAGTACTTC. Translating it yields CASSPGLAGSYRDEQYF. The chain couples TRBV5-1 to TRBJ2-7; TRBD2 agrees at 11 bases. V was pared by 4 bases and J by 5 bases, with 14 bases of the junction left unmatched. Germline V lookup: CDR1 SGHRS, CDR2 YFSETQ. This CDR3 has 17 residues.

This chain links TRBV6-6 with TRBJ1-1; the match to TRBD1 covers 7 bases. Germline V CDR1 and CDR2: MNHNY, SVGAGI (reference sequence). V lost 6 bases and J lost 10; bases outside the gene matches: 14. The CDR3 is made up of 14 amino acids. The CDR3 reads CASSPPGTAAVAFF. DNA of the CDR3: TGTGCCAGCAGCCCCCCCGGGACAGCTGCAGTAGCTTTCTTT.

V and J are TRBV6-5 and TRBJ1-5; D might be TRBD1 (5 bases). Trimming removed 2 bases from V and 4 bases from J, with 9 bases in between. Germline lookup yields CDR1 MNHEY and CDR2 SVGAGI. The CDR3 is made up of 14 amino acids. CDR3 protein: CASSYNRQNQPQHF. As DNA, the CDR3 is TGTGCCAGCAGTTACAACAGGCAAAATCAGCCCCAGCATTTT.

The genes are TRBV18 and TRBJ2-3, with 7 nucleotides matching TRBD2. The germline V gene encodes CDR1 KGHSH and CDR2 LQKENI. The CDR3 loop spans 15 amino acids. V shed 3 bases, J shed 5 bases, and the junction held 8 bases outside the gene matches. The CDR3 region is CASSPIQTGGDTQYF. The CDR3 DNA sequence: TGTGCCAGCTCACCCATTCAAACGGGAGGAGATACGCAGTATTTT.

The rearrangement joins TRBV9 to TRBJ2-3; D unclear. Trimming took 0 bases from V and 4 from J, leaving 6 bases between them. The CDR3 loop spans 13 amino acids. Germline lookup yields CDR1 SGDLS and CDR2 YYNGEE. The chain's CDR3 is CASSVEKPDTQYF. CDR3 DNA: TGTGCCAGCAGCGTAGAGAAGCCAGATACGCAGTATTTT.

The CDR3 sequence is CASSPRDRSGNQPQHF. CDR3 in DNA: TGTGCCAGCTCACCACGGGACAGGTCTGGCAATCAGCCCCAGCATTTT. V is TRBV18 and J is TRBJ1-5; 8 bases match TRBD1. Losses at the gene ends were 1 base for V and 2 bases for J; bases not matched to a gene: 4. In germline, CDR1 is KGHSH, CDR2 LQKENI. CDR3 size: 16 residues.

Concerning this clone itself: One junction end does not reproduce the germline sequence, and a read error may be involved. The J gene is TRBJ2-7, the V gene TRBV7-7; 13 bases are a match to TRBD2. CDR3 size: 17 residues. The germline V gene has CDR1 SSHAT and CDR2 FNYEAQ (reference sequence). DNA for the CDR3: TGTGCTAGCAGCCCAGGGGGCGGACTAGCGGGAGACTACGAGCAGTACTTC. Its protein is CASSPGGGLAGDYEQYF.

This clone was picked up one time. The V call is TRBV19, the J call TRBJ2-4, with 9 bases matching TRBD1. V lost 0 bases to trimming and J lost 7 bases; unmatched junction nucleotides: 4. The CDR3 is made up of 15 amino acids. Germline loops: CDR1 LNHDA, CDR2 SQIVND (reference sequence). The CDR3 sequence: CASSIDMGQGNIQYF. The CDR3, as DNA: TGTGCCAGTAGTATAGATATGGGACAGGGTAACATTCAGTACTTC.

The chain recombines TRBV2 with TRBJ1-5; the D is unclear. Per the germline V gene, CDR1 is SNHLY and CDR2 is FYNNEI. The CDR3 sequence is 15 residues long. Trimming removed 5 bases at V and 1 base at J, with 12 bases between. CDR3 region: CASSTISGSNQPQHF. CDR3 sequence (DNA): TGTGCCAGCAGTACCATTTCGGGAAGCAATCAGCCCCAGCATTTT.

The chain recombines TRBV28 with TRBJ2-1; D possibly corresponds to TRBD1 (6 bases). Trimming shortened V by 10 bases and J by 3 bases, and 16 bases separated the two germline ends. Looked up from germline, CDR1 is MDHEN and CDR2 is SYDVKM. CDR3 length equals 14 residues. The CDR3 DNA reads as TGTGCCACCGGGAACAGGGCCTACTACAATGAGCAGTTCTTC. This codes for CATGNRAYYNEQFF. Full variable domain (rest looked up from reference TRBV28 and TRBJ2-1): DVKVTQSSRYLVKRTGEKVFLECVQDMDHENMFWYRQDPGLGLRLIYFSYDVKMKEKGDIPEGYSVSREKKERFSLILESASTNQTSMYLCATGNRAYYNEQFFGPGTRLTVL.

The CDR3, as DNA: TGTGCCAGCAGAGCCCGGGACAGGCCTTACAATGAGCAGTTCTTC. Amino acid sequence: CASRARDRPYNEQFF. This sequence joins TRBV28 and TRBJ2-1; 8 nucleotides line up with TRBD1. This CDR3 contains 15 residues. Looked up from germline, CDR1 is MDHEN and CDR2 is SYDVKM. Trimming at V came to 6 bases and at J to 4 bases, leaving 8 bases not matched to a gene.

The chain joins TRBV19 to TRBJ1-1, with unresolved D. The CDR3 totals 14 residues. The germline CDR1 and CDR2 sequences are LNHDA and SQIVND (reference sequence). The V end was cut by 6 bases, the J end by 9 bases, with 20 bases between. In DNA, the CDR3 is TGTGCCAGTAGGACGGAGGTCGGAGGCATTAAAGCTTTCTTT. Protein sequence: CASRTEVGGIKAFF.

The gene calls are TRBV11-2 and TRBJ2-7; a weak D match, TRBD1 (5 bases). The CDR3 is 15 amino acids. The V gene's germline CDR1 is SGHAT and CDR2 FQNNGV. Trimming removed 1 base from V and 0 bases from J, with 10 bases in between. The CDR3 protein is CASSLVQGNSYEQYF. CDR3 DNA sequence: TGTGCCAGCAGCTTAGTTCAGGGCAACTCCTACGAGCAGTACTTC.

This rearrangement joins TRBV7-2 to TRBJ2-7; D is possibly TRBD2 (6 bases). Per the germline V gene, CDR1 is SGHTA and CDR2 is FQGNSA. V dropped 8 bases and J dropped 7 bases, with 15 bases sitting between them. The CDR3 consists of 12 residues. CDR3 in DNA: TGTGCCAGCGGGGACTTCTTTGGAGAGCAGTACTTC. Its protein product is CASGDFFGEQYF.